The 5 T cell receptor beta chains in this list originate from one sample, sequenced in a study of cytomegalovirus exposure and HLA in healthy donors. A multiplex PCR was run with 60 Vbeta primers and 13 Jbeta primers. Assay: immunoSEQ multiplex PCR; the TCRdb copy retains only in-frame clones and omits some. The repertoire holds roughly 100,000 clones, with about 71% as singletons. Sequenced sample: PBMCs. The receptors were gathered from a boy younger than 18 in good health and CMV-seronegative.

The rearrangement joins TRBV4-1 to TRBJ1-1, with D maybe TRBD1 (6 bases). From germline, CDR1 is MGHRA and CDR2 YSYEKL. This CDR3 contains 15 residues. Trimming shortened V by 4 bases and J by 1 base, and 13 bases separated the two germline ends. In nucleotides, the CDR3 is TGCGCCAGCAGCCCACCCTCAGGGGCGAACACTGAAGCTTTCTTT. It is translated as CASSPPSGANTEAFF.

The sample holds one count of this clone. The chain uses TRBV25-1 and TRBJ1-5; D is unresolved. The CDR3 has 12 amino acids. The V gene's germline CDR1 is MGHDK and CDR2 SYGVNS. V was shortened by 6 bases and J by 2 bases, with 5 bases between the two germline ends. The CDR3 spells CASRLGNQPQHF. As DNA, the CDR3 is TGTGCCAGCAGGTTAGGCAATCAGCCCCAGCATTTT.

CDR3 amino acids: CAWSVGLAGGRNEQFF. The CDR3 DNA reads TGTGCCTGGAGTGTAGGGCTAGCGGGAGGTCGCAATGAGCAGTTCTTC. The rearrangement links TRBV30 to TRBJ2-1; 11 bases map to TRBD2. The CDR3 covers 16 residues. V gave up 0 bases and J gave up 6 bases; unmatched junction bases: 7. The germline V gene has CDR1 GTSNPN and CDR2 SVGIG (reference sequence). Looking up the rest from reference TRBV30 and TRBJ2-1 gives the full variable domain: SQTIHQWPATLVQPVGSPLSLECTVEGTSNPNLYWYRQAAGRGLQLLFYSVGIGQISSEVPQNLSASRPQDRQFILSSKKLLLSDSGFYLCAWSVGLAGGRNEQFFGPGTRLTVL.

V and J are TRBV13 and TRBJ2-6; D is possibly TRBD1 (5 bases). The CDR3 is 15 residues long. Trimming removed 5 bases at V and 2 bases at J, with 10 bases between. Germline V gene data show CDR1 as PRHDT and CDR2 as FYEKMQ (reference sequence). The CDR3 DNA reads as TGTGCCAGCAGCAGCAGGGCAACTGGGGCCAACGTCCTGACTTTC. Translating gives CASSSRATGANVLTF. Together with reference TRBV13 and TRBJ2-6, the CDR3 gives the full variable domain: AAGVIQSPRHLIKEKRETATLKCYPIPRHDTVYWYQQGPGQDPQFLISFYEKMQSDKGSIPDRFSAQQFSDYHSELNMSSLELGDSALYFCASSSRATGANVLTFGAGSRLTVL.

The chain is built from TRBV28 and TRBJ1-1; possible D gene TRBD1, 5 bases. Germline loops: CDR1 MDHEN, CDR2 SYDVKM. Trimming left V 5 bases short and J 1 base short, with 14 bases between. CDR3 length: 15 amino acids. This chain's CDR3 is CASSHPVGGNTEAFF. The CDR3 coding sequence is TGTGCCAGCAGTCACCCAGTCGGGGGGAACACTGAAGCTTTCTTT.